The rows below give T cell receptor beta chains drawn from one sample of a study of control samples from healthy donors and cancer patients. TCRdb's table, derived via immunoSEQ multiplex PCR, lists solely in-frame clones and lacks some. The sample contains more than 85,000 clones, around 90% of which appear only once. Sequences were obtained from blood. The receptors originated from a woman aged 18-29 years in good health. The CDR3 runs from the conserved cysteine through the conserved F or W. The order of the fields is D gene, J gene, V gene, clone size, CDR3 protein, CDR3 DNA. D genes are given only for firm matches. Only some rows state a clone size, as once, few, many or a class for expanded clones.

TRBD1	TRBJ2-7	TRBV27	.	CASSLTGGSSYEQYF	TGTGCCAGCAGCCTTACAGGGGGGAGCTCCTACGAGCAGTACTTC
TRBD1	TRBJ1-4	TRBV27	.	CASSLSGQGGEKLFF	TGTGCCAGCAGTTTATCGGGACAGGGGGGCGAAAAACTGTTTTTT
TRBD2	TRBJ2-1	TRBV6-2/TRBV6-3	.	CASSWTSGTYNEQFF	TGTGCCAGCAGTTGGACTAGCGGGACCTACAATGAGCAGTTCTTC
.	TRBJ1-6	TRBV14	.	CASSQVGGPLHF	TGTGCCAGCAGCCAAGTGGGGGGACCCCTCCACTTT
TRBD1	TRBJ1-2	TRBV28	.	CASSDRTGAFYGYTF	TGTGCCAGCAGCGATCGTACAGGGGCCTTCTATGGCTACACCTTC
TRBD2	TRBJ2-7	TRBV4-2	.	CASSQRFSSGWDEQYF	TGTGCCAGCAGCCAACGGTTCTCTAGCGGGTGGGACGAGCAGTACTTC
TRBD2	TRBJ2-7	TRBV5-6	.	CASSQPGLAGGSSYEQYF	TGTGCCAGCAGCCAGCCGGGACTAGCGGGGGGGAGCTCCTACGAGCAGTACTTC
.	TRBJ1-2	TRBV7-8	.	CASSLSGVDRGYTF	TGTGCCAGCAGCTTATCAGGAGTGGACAGAGGCTACACCTTC
TRBD1	TRBJ1-1	TRBV11-2	.	CASSLVAGGAFTEAFF	TGTGCCAGCAGCTTAGTGGCAGGGGGCGCATTTACTGAAGCTTTCTTT
TRBD1	TRBJ1-1	TRBV19	.	CASSKSFRGRWETGEAFF	TGTGCCAGTAGTAAGTCCTTCAGGGGGAGATGGGAAACTGGTGAAGCTTTCTTT
TRBD1	TRBJ1-2	TRBV25-1	.	CASSKGQGALVYGYTF	TGTGCCAGCAGTAAGGGACAGGGGGCTCTTGTCTATGGCTACACCTTC
.	TRBJ1-1	TRBV7-9	.	CASSFFGDIDMAFF	TGTGCCAGCAGCTTTTTCGGCGATATCGATATGGCTTTCTTT
TRBD1	TRBJ2-7	TRBV12-3/TRBV12-4	.	CASSFRTGDEQYF	TGTGCCAGCAGTTTTAGGACAGGGGACGAGCAGTACTTC
TRBD1	TRBJ2-7	TRBV10-2	.	CASSETGTVYEQYF	TGCGCCAGCAGTGAGACCGGGACAGTCTACGAGCAGTACTTC
.	TRBJ2-2	TRBV11-2	.	CASSLAGGINTGELFF	TGTGCCAGCAGCCTTGCAGGGGGGATTAACACCGGGGAGCTGTTTTTT
.	TRBJ1-1	TRBV6-4	.	CASSDRSKFTEAFF	TGTGCCAGCAGTGACAGGTCGAAGTTCACTGAAGCTTTCTTT
.	TRBJ1-1	TRBV19	.	CASSIWGNTEAFF	TGTGCCAGTAGTATTTGGGGGAACACTGAAGCTTTCTTT
.	TRBJ2-2	TRBV12-3/TRBV12-4	.	CASSTTTGELFF	TGTGCCAGCAGTACTACCACCGGGGAGCTGTTTTTT
.	TRBJ1-6	TRBV18	once	CASSSGQGLNSPLHF	TGTGCCAGCTCCTCCGGACAAGGGCTTAATTCACCCCTCCACTTT
.	TRBJ1-2	TRBV24-1	.	CATSESQVYGYTF	TGTGCCACCAGTGAAAGTCAGGTCTATGGCTACACCTTC
.	TRBJ2-5	TRBV20-1	.	CSARVAETQYF	TGCAGTGCTAGAGTAGCTGAGACCCAGTACTTC
.	TRBJ1-4	TRBV28	.	CASSPGTENEKLFF	TGTGCCAGCAGTCCCGGGACGGAGAATGAAAAACTGTTTTTT
TRBD1	TRBJ1-5	TRBV27	.	CASSLRGWDSSQHF	TGTGCCAGCAGTTTAAGGGGTTGGGACAGCTCCCAGCATTTT
TRBD2	TRBJ2-7	TRBV7-2	.	CASNLAGTSVYEQYF	TGTGCCAGCAACTTGGCCGGGACTAGCGTCTACGAGCAGTACTTC
TRBD2	TRBJ2-7	TRBV7-2	.	CASSQRTSSAYEQYF	TGTGCCAGCAGCCAACGGACTAGCTCAGCCTACGAGCAGTACTTC
.	TRBJ1-1	TRBV12-3/TRBV12-4	.	CASSLELEAFF	TGTGCCAGCAGTTTAGAACTAGAAGCTTTCTTT
.	TRBJ1-2	TRBV7-9	.	CASSDGIDYGYTF	TGTGCCAGCAGCGACGGCATAGACTATGGCTACACCTTC
.	TRBJ2-6	TRBV7-2	.	CASSSDGPGANVLTF	TGTGCCAGCAGCTCAGACGGCCCTGGGGCCAACGTCCTGACTTTC
.	TRBJ2-3	TRBV12-5	once	CASGLVVGPTDTQYF	TGTGCTAGTGGTTTGGTAGTGGGGCCCACAGATACGCAGTATTTT
TRBD2	TRBJ2-1	TRBV11-1	.	CASSPGLAGYNEQFF	TGTGCCAGCAGCCCGGGACTAGCGGGGTACAATGAGCAGTTCTTC
.	TRBJ2-7	TRBV11-2	.	CASSADSNYEQYF	TGTGCCAGCAGCGCGGACAGTAACTACGAGCAGTACTTC
.	TRBJ2-5	TRBV19	.	CASSHSRETQYF	TGTGCCAGTAGCCACTCGCGGGAGACCCAGTACTTC
TRBD2	TRBJ2-7	TRBV9	once	CASSVEREGTGYEQYF	TGTGCCAGCAGCGTAGAGCGGGAGGGGACGGGGTACGAGCAGTACTTC
TRBD2	TRBJ2-3	TRBV5-6	.	CASSLALAGRSDTQYF	TGTGCCAGCAGCTTGGCACTAGCGGGAAGGTCAGATACGCAGTATTTT
TRBD1	TRBJ2-6	TRBV30	.	CAWSVSRAGGGSSGANVLTF	TGTGCCTGGAGTGTATCGAGGGCAGGGGGCGGATCCTCTGGGGCCAACGTCCTGACTTTC
.	TRBJ2-3	TRBV11-2	.	CASSPRIQDTQYF	TGTGCCAGCAGCCCCAGAATCCAGGATACGCAGTATTTT